Only a few counts were recorded for the clone carrying this T cell receptor beta chain. Its antigen is not identified. The entry originates in a study of somatic mutations in cytotoxic T cells in rheumatoid arthritis. Study details: The authors flow-sorted some V beta antibody-stained T-cell populations at nearly 100% purity, including V beta1+ cells that they sequenced for TCRB.

Study results and caveats: A slight TRBV07 underrepresentation in rheumatoid arthritis patients was reported without multiple-comparison adjustment. Researchers did not know the antigen targets of the expanded CD8+ clones. A rise in CD8+ clonality with age was seen in rheumatoid arthritis patients but not in healthy controls.

Looked up from germline, CDR1 is SNHLY and CDR2 is FYNNEI. V shed 4 bases and J 7 bases; nucleotides not matched to a gene: 7. This CDR3 comprises 14 residues. Libraries were prepared by immunoSEQ multiplex PCR; TCRdb keeps only in-frame clonotypes and omits some of them. Here the sample spans around 12,000 clones, approximately 80% being singletons. The sequence was obtained from a man aged 50-60 years in good health. J is TRBJ2-7 and V is TRBV2, with 10 positions matching TRBD1. Sequenced input: CD8+ T cells sorted from blood. The CDR3 DNA is TGTGCCAGCAGTGCGACAGGGGGCGGATGGGAGCAGTACTTC. It yields the protein CASSATGGGWEQYF.